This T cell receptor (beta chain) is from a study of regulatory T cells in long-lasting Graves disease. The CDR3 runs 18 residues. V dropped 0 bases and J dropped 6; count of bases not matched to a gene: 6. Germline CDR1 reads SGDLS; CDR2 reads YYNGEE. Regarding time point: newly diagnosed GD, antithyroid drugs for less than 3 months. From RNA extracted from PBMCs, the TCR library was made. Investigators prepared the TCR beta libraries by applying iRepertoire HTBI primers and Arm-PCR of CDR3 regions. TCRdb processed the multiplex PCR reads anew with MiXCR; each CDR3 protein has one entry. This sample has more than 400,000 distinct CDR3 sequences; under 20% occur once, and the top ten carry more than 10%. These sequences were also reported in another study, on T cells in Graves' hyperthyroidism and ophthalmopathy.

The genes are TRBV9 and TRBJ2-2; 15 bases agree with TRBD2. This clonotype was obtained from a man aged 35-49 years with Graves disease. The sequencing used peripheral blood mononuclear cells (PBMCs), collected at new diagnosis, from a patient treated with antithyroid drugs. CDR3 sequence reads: CASSVAPGLAGGSGELFF. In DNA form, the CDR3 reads TGTGCCAGCAGCGTAGCCCCGGGACTAGCGGGAGGATCCGGGGAGCTGTTTTTT.